This TCR beta chain was sequenced in a study of CXCR3-negative and CXCR3-positive naive CD8 T cells. Each TRB cDNA library was prepared by 5' RACE (with UMI labels). TCRdb re-called the 5' RACE reads; every CDR3 protein appears as one record, without DNA. The sample includes some 150,000 distinct CDR3 sequences. General study points: TRB CDR3s were more hydrophobic in CXCR3-positive than in CXCR3-negative naive cells. Naive cells used TRBV-TRBJ genes in much the same way whether CXCR3-negative or CXCR3-positive; memory cells did not. For the naive subsets, surface CD5 was similar, and TCR strength was inferred from TRB CDR3 properties.

Sorting yielded triplicates of about 330,000 cells for each CD8+ T cell subset. Cells classed as naive CD8+ T cells were CD45RO-CCR7+CD27+CD95-. On this clonotype: Its antigen is as yet unknown.

There are 16 residues in the CDR3. Germline V gene lookup returns CDR1 MDHEN and CDR2 SYDVKM. This rearrangement joins TRBV28 to TRBJ2-7; with no DNA, the TCRdb D assignment of TRBD1 cannot be verified. The TCR was taken from a human donor in good health. Some clones in this sample may be carry-over from other donors' samples. The specimen was naive CXCR3+ CD8+ T cells from blood. Subset indicated: CD45RO-CCR7+CD27+CD95- naive CD8+ T cells expressing CXCR3 (TNR3+). The CDR3 loop reads CASSLGIGTGKYEQYF. Combining the CDR3 with reference TRBV28 and TRBJ2-7 gives the whole variable domain DVKVTQSSRYLVKRTGEKVFLECVQDMDHENMFWYRQDPGLGLRLIYFSYDVKMKEKGDIPEGYSVSREKKERFSLILESASTNQTSMYLCASSLGIGTGKYEQYFGPGTRLTVT.